The T cell receptor (beta chain) under discussion was sequenced for a study of CD8+CD57+ T cells in acquired aplastic anemia. At the level of the study: Roughly 3 ug was the average amount of DNA from sorted CD4+ and CD8+ cells.

Germline V CDR1 and CDR2: SNHLY, FYNNEI. CDR3 length: 15 residues. V lost 5 bases and J lost 5, with 16 bases in between. Study-wide points: Researchers report that around 30 CD8+ CDR3 sequences appeared in both patients and controls.

Before being chosen for sequencing, patients had shown CD8+CD57+ cell expansion by flow cytometry. In all patients, the disease was severe acquired aplastic anemia. At the time of blood sampling, patients had not yet received any therapy. The template used for profiling TCR beta VDJ and CDR3 was genomic DNA. One entry per CDR3 protein results from TCRdb running MiXCR on the reads. Seen here are about 120,000 distinct CDR3 sequences, under 65% observed once, and the top ten hold approximately 28%. This clonotype was seen many times. Its antigen is still unknown. This chain links TRBV2 with TRBJ2-1, with D perhaps matching TRBD1 or TRBD2 (5 bases each). Sequences were obtained from sorted CD4+, CD8+, or CD8+CD57+ T cells (not recorded which) from PBMCs. The clonotype was recovered from a human donor with aplastic anemia. The chain's CDR3 is CASSTPGDLNNEQFF. In DNA form, the CDR3 reads TGTGCCAGCAGTACCCCTGGGGACCTAAACAATGAGCAGTTCTTC.